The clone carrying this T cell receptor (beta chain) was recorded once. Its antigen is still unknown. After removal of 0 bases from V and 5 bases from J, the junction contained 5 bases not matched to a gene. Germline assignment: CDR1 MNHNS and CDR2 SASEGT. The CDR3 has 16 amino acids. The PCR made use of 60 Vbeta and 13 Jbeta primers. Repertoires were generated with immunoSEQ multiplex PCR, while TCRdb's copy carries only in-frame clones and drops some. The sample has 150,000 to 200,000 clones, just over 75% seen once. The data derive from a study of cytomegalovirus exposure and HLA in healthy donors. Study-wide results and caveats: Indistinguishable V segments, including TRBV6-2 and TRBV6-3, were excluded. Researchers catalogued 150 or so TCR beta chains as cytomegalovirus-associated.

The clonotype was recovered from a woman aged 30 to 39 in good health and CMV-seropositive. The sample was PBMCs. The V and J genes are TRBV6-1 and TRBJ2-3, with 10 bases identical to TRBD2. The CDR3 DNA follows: TGTGCCAGCAGTGAAGCGGGGCTAGCGGGAGTAGATACGCAGTATTTT. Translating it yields CASSEAGLAGVDTQYF.